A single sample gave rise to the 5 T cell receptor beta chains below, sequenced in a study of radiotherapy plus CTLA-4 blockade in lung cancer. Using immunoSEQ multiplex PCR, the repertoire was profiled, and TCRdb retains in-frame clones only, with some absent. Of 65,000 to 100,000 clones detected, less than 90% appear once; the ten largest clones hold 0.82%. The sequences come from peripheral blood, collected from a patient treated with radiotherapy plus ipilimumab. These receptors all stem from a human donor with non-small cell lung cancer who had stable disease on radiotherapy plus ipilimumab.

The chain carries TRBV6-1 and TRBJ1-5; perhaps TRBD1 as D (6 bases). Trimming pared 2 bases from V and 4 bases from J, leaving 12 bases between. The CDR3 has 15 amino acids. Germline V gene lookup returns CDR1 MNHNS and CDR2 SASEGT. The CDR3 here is CASSELTGLNQPQHF. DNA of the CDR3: TGTGCCAGCAGTGAATTGACAGGACTTAATCAGCCCCAGCATTTT.

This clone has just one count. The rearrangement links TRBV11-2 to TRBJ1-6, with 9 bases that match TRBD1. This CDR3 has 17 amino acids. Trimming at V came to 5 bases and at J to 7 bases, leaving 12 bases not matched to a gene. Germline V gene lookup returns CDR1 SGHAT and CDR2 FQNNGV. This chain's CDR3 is CASSLSGAGQGNSPLHF. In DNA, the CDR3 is TGTGCCAGCAGCCTTAGCGGGGCGGGACAGGGCAATTCACCCCTCCACTTT.

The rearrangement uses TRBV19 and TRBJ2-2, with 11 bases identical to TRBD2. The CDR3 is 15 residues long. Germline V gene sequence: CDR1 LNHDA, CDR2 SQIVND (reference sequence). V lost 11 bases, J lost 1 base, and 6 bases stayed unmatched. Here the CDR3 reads CAGYTSGGNTGELFF. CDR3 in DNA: TGTGCCGGATACACTAGCGGGGGGAACACCGGGGAGCTGTTTTTT.

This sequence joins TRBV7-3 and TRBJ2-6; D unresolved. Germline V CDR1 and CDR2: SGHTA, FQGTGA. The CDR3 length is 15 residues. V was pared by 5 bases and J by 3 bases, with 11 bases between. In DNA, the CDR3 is TGTGCCAGCAGCCCAACACGTGGTGGGGCCAACGTCCTGACTTTC. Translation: CASSPTRGGANVLTF. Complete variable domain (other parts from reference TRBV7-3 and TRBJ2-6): GAGVSQTPSNKVTEKGKYVELRCDPISGHTALYWYRQSLGQGPEFLIYFQGTGAADDSGLPNDRFFAVRPEGSVSTLKIQRTERGDSAVYLCASSPTRGGANVLTFGAGSRLTVL.

DNA for the CDR3: TGTGCCAGGCTAAAGAATACAATGGGGGCGCCGAACACCGGGGAGCTGTTTTTT. Translating gives CARLKNTMGAPNTGELFF. The V and J genes are TRBV7-3 and TRBJ2-2, with D possibly TRBD1 on 6 matching bases. The CDR3 length is 18 residues. Germline CDR1 is SGHTA and CDR2 is FQGTGA. With 9 bases removed from V and 0 bases from J, the gap between germline ends came to 23 bases.